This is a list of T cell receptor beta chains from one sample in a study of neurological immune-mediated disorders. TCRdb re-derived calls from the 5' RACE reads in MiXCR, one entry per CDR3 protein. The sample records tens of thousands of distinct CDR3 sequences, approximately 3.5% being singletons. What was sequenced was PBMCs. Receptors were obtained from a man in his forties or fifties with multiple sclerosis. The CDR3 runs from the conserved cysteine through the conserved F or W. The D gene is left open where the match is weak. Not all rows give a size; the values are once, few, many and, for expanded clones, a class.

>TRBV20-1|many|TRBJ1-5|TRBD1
TGCAGTGCTAGTCTGCTCGGACAGGGTGTGGGTCAGCCCCAGCATTTT
CSASLLGQGVGQPQHF
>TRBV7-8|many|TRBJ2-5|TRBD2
TGTGCCAGCAGCCATTCTGTAGCGGGGGCTCCCCAACCGATAGAGACCCAGTACTTC
CASSHSVAGAPQPIETQYF
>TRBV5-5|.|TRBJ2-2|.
TGTGCCAGCAGCTTGGAACAAATCTCCACCTGGGAGCTGTTTTTT
CASSLEQISTWELFF
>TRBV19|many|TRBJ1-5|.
TGTGCCAGTAGTATATCAGGGTGGGGCAATCAGCCCCAGCATTTT
CASSISGWGNQPQHF
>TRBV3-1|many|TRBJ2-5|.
TGTGCCAGCAGCCAGGGGTCGTTCACACAAGAGACCCAGTACTTC
CASSQGSFTQETQYF
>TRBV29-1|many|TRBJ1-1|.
TGCAGCGTTGATAGGCCAGAGAACACTGAAGCTTTCTTT
CSVDRPENTEAFF
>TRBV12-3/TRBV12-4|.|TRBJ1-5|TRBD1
TGTGCCAGCACCGGAACAGGGGAGAGACAGCCCCAGAATTTT
CASTGTGERQPQNF
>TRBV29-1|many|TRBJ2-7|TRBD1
TGCAGCGTTGCGTCCCGGGACAGGGGGTCCTACTCCTACGAGCAGTACTTC
CSVASRDRGSYSYEQYF
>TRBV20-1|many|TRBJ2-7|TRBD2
TGCAGTGCTAGAGAAGGGACTAGCGGGGTAACCAATTTTTTC
CSAREGTSGVTNFF
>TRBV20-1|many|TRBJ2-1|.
TGCAGTGCTAGAGATCGACAGACGCCCCACAATGAGCAGTTCTTC
CSARDRQTPHNEQFF
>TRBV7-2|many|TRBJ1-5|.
TGTGCCAGCAGCCCACATGGACAGACGAGCCAGCCCCAGCATTTT
CASSPHGQTSQPQHF
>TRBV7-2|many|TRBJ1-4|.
TGTGCCAGCAGCTCCGTAGCAACTAATGAAAAACTGTTTTTT
CASSSVATNEKLFF
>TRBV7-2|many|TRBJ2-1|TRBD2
TGTGCCAGCAGTCTAGCGACGGGGGGGCAGTTCTTC
CASSLATGGQFF
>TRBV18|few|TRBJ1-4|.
TGTGCCAGCTCACCACTAGTGAATGAAAAACTGTTTTTT
CASSPLVNEKLFF
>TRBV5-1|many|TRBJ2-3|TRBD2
TGCGCCAGCAGCGCCATAGCGGGCGCTAGCACAGATACGCAGTATTTT
CASSAIAGASTDTQYF
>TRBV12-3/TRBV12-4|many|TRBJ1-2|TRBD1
TGTGCCAGCAGTTTAGAGGGGGCGCATGGCTACACCTTC
CASSLEGAHGYTF
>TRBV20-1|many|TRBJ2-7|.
TGCAGTGCAGGGACTCGGGTGAAGTTCTACGAGCAGTACTTC
CSAGTRVKFYEQYF
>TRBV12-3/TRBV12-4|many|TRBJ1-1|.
TGTGCCAGCAGAACTCAGGAGTTGTCTGAAGCTTTCTTT
CASRTQELSEAFF
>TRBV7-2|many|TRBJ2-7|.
TGTGCCAGCAGCTCGAGGGGTGGTCGGATTGAGCAGTACTTC
CASSSRGGRIEQYF
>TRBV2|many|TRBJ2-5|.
TGTGCCAGCAGTGAACCTCATTATGGGGCCGAGGAGACCCAGTACTTC
CASSEPHYGAEETQYF
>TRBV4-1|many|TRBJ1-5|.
TGCGCCAGCAGCCAAGTGGGGGGCAGGAAGGATCAGCCCCAGCATTTT
CASSQVGGRKDQPQHF
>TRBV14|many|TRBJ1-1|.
TGTGCCAGCACCCCGCTAAGTGAAGCTTTCTTT
CASTPLSEAFF
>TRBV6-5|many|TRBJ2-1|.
TGTGCCAGCAGTTACGGGAGGATGAGCTCCTACAATGAGCAGTTCTTC
CASSYGRMSSYNEQFF
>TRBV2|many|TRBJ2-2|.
TGTGCCAGCAGTTTAGGGGCGGCGAACACCGGGGAGCTGTTTTTT
CASSLGAANTGELFF
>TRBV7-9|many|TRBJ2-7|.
TGTGCCAGCAGCTTTGCAGGGGACGAGCAGTACTTC
CASSFAGDEQYF
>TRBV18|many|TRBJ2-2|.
TGTGCCAGCTCACCCGTCGACTCTTCCACCGGGGAGCTGTTTTTT
CASSPVDSSTGELFF
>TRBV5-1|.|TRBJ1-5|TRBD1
TGCGCCAGCAGCCAGGGGGTTGGCGGCAATCAGCCCCAGAATTTT
CASSQGVGGNQPQNF
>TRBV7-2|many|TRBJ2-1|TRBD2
TGTGCCACCGCCCCGGGGGGGGCATACAATGAGCAGTTCTTC
CATAPGGAYNEQFF
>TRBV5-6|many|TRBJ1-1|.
TGTGCCAGCAGCTATAATCCAGGGTACACTGAAGCTTTCTTT
CASSYNPGYTEAFF
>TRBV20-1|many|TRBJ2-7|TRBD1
TGCAGTGCTCGGTCTCCCGGACAGGGGGGGTCCCACGAGCAGTACTTC
CSARSPGQGGSHEQYF
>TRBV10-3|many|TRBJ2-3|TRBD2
TGTGCCATCAGTCCCGGGAGCGGGGGGGCCACAGATACGCAGTATTTT
CAISPGSGGATDTQYF
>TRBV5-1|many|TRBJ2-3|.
TGCGCCAGCAGAACGGACATAAACACAGATACGCAGTATTTT
CASRTDINTDTQYF
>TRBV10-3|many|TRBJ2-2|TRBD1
TGTGCCATCAGACGGACAGGTGGCACCGGGGAGCTGTTTTTT
CAIRRTGGTGELFF
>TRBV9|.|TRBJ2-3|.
TGTGCCAGCAGCGTGGGACTGAACACAGATACGCAGTATTTT
CASSVGLNTDTQYF
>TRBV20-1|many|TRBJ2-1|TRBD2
TGCAGTGCCATCCAGGGCGGGGGGGCCGGTGAGCAGTTCTTC
CSAIQGGGAGEQFF
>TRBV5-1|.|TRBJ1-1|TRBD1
TGCGCCAGCAGATTGGACAGGGAAGCTTTCTTT
CASRLDREAFF
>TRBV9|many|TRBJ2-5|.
TGTGCCAGCACCGAGGACGTTAAAGAGACCCAGTACTTC
CASTEDVKETQYF
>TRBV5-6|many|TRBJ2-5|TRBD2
TGTGCCAGCAGCTTGCCTAGCGGGGGGATCGAGACCCAGTACTTC
CASSLPSGGIETQYF
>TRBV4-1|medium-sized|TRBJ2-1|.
TGCGCCAGCAGCCAAGAGCACGCCGAGCAGTTCTTC
CASSQEHAEQFF
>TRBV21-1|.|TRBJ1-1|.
TGTGCCAGCAGCAAAGCAAAAGATATGAACACTGAAGCTTTCTTT
CASSKAKDMNTEAFF